A single sample is the source of the 26 T cell receptor beta chains below, sequenced in a study of early T cells in non-severe SARS-CoV-2 infection. TCRdb redid the calling of the 5' RACE reads with MiXCR, one entry per CDR3 protein. The sample contains some 60,000 distinct CDR3 sequences, 8% to 10% of which appear only once. Specimen: whole blood. The receptors come from an adult who was a healthcare worker with PCR-confirmed SARS-CoV-2 infection or an uninfected control (not recorded which).

This clonotype was seen many times. The chain couples TRBV6-2 or TRBV6-3 to TRBJ2-3, with 9 bases identical to TRBD2. Germline assignment: CDR1 MNHEY and CDR2 SVGEGT. This CDR3 spans 16 amino acids. The V gene end was trimmed by 2 bases and the J gene end by 4 bases; junction bases not matched to a gene: 7. This chain's CDR3 is CASSYAQAGGADTQYF. The CDR3 bases are TGTGCCAGCAGTTACGCTCAAGCGGGAGGCGCAGATACGCAGTATTTT.

DNA for the CDR3: TGCGCCAGCAGTTCTCGAACAGGGGGCGCCTTCGACGAGCAGTACTTC. As protein: CASSSRTGGAFDEQYF. The V call is TRBV23-1, the J call TRBJ2-7; 9 bases fit TRBD1. TRBV23-1 is an open reading frame, and its role is uncertain. The CDR3 consists of 16 residues. V lost 5 bases, J lost 5 bases, and 13 bases stayed unmatched.

There are many counts of this clonotype. CDR3 amino acids: CSGRDKYNYGYTF. The DNA for the CDR3 is TGCAGCGGAAGGGACAAATATAACTATGGCTACACCTTC. V and J are TRBV29-1 and TRBJ1-2, with D possibly matching TRBD1 (6 bases). This CDR3 is built from 13 residues. Germline values: CDR1 SQVTM, CDR2 ANQGSEA. The V gene lost 7 bases and the J gene lost 1 base, with 13 bases spanning the gap.

This clonotype came up a few times. The chain employs TRBV5-6 and TRBJ2-5; possibly TRBD1 for D (6 bases). CDR3 size: 13 residues. Trimming took 3 bases from V and 4 from J, leaving 10 bases between them. CDR1 SGHDT and CDR2 YYEEEE come from the germline V gene. CDR3 DNA: TGTGCCAGCAGCTACAGGGCCCCAGAGACCCAGTACTTC. It yields the protein CASSYRAPETQYF.

This clonotype was seen many times. The chain employs TRBV9 and TRBJ2-3; 8 bases map to TRBD2. Trimming at V came to 0 bases and at J to 3 bases, leaving 0 bases not matched to a gene. CDR1 is SGDLS, CDR2 YYNGEE, per germline. The length of the CDR3 is 14 residues. The CDR3 reads CASSVGLATDTQYF. The CDR3 bases are TGTGCCAGCAGCGTAGGACTAGCGACAGATACGCAGTATTTT.

At least ten counts were recorded for this clonotype. This chain connects TRBV7-2 to TRBJ2-5; D may be TRBD2 (6 bases). Germline assignment: CDR1 SGHTA and CDR2 FQGNSA. The CDR3 contains 15 residues. The V end lost 3 bases, the J end lost 3 bases, and 14 bases lay between the germline ends. The CDR3 here is CASSFGGGWEETQYF. The CDR3 bases are TGTGCCAGCAGCTTTGGGGGAGGATGGGAAGAGACCCAGTACTTC.

This chain connects TRBV19 to TRBJ2-3; 8 positions match TRBD1. Germline CDR1 and CDR2: LNHDA and SQIVND (reference sequence). CDR3 size: 15 residues. Trimming at V came to 5 bases and at J to 6 bases, leaving 10 bases not matched to a gene. In nucleotides, the CDR3 is TGTGCCAGTAGTCAGACAGGGGAACGGGGGGATACGCAGTATTTT. It translates to CASSQTGERGDTQYF.

This clonotype was observed at least ten times. The CDR3 here is CASSQDRGGGNEQYF. CDR3 in DNA: TGCGCCAGCAGCCAAGATAGGGGAGGGGGTAACGAGCAGTACTTC. This sequence joins TRBV4-1 and TRBJ2-7; D perhaps matches TRBD2 (7 bases). Per germline, CDR1 MGHRA and CDR2 YSYEKL. V was shortened by 0 bases and J by 5 bases, with 14 bases between the two germline ends. CDR3 length: 15 amino acids.

This clonotype has ten or more counts. The CDR3, as DNA: TGTGCCAGCAGTGTGGTTTTCTTTGGGACCACAGATACGCAGTATTTT. Residues: CASSVVFFGTTDTQYF. The J gene is TRBJ2-3, the V gene TRBV2; D is possibly TRBD1 or TRBD2 (5 bases each). Germline V gene lookup returns CDR1 SNHLY and CDR2 FYNNEI. The CDR3 is 16 amino acids. The V end lost 4 bases, the J end lost 2 bases, and 16 bases lay between the germline ends.

The V and J genes are TRBV29-1 and TRBJ2-2; no clear D. Germline lookup yields CDR1 SQVTM and CDR2 ANQGSEA. This CDR3 spans 11 amino acids. V was trimmed by 7 bases and J by 6 bases, leaving 9 bases between them. The CDR3 spells CSGSWAGELFF. CDR3 in DNA: TGCAGCGGGTCCTGGGCCGGGGAGCTGTTTTTT.

This clonotype was detected ten times or more. J is TRBJ2-5 and V is TRBV5-1; possible D gene TRBD1, 6 bases. CDR3 length: 15 residues. V was shortened by 4 bases and J by 0 bases, with 13 bases between the two germline ends. Germline V lookup: CDR1 SGHRS, CDR2 YFSETQ. The CDR3 reads CASSRQQGNQETQYF. DNA of the CDR3: TGCGCCAGCAGCCGACAACAGGGCAACCAAGAGACCCAGTACTTC.

This clonotype was seen ten or more times. CDR3 protein: CASSPGTRGYNEQFF. Here the CDR3 DNA reads TGTGCCAGCAGCCCCGGGACTAGGGGCTACAATGAGCAGTTCTTC. This chain links TRBV6-4 with TRBJ2-1; TRBD2 aligns across 8 bases. CDR1 is MRHNA and CDR2 is SNTAGT in the germline V gene. The CDR3 totals 15 residues. After removal of 6 bases from V and 3 bases from J, the junction contained 7 bases not matched to a gene.

This clonotype was counted a few times. The V gene is TRBV6-2 or TRBV6-3, the J gene TRBJ2-1, with a tentative D call TRBD2 (5 bases). CDR1 MNHEY and CDR2 SVGEGT come from the germline V gene. The CDR3 extends over 13 amino acids. With 8 bases removed from V and 6 bases from J, the gap between germline ends came to 14 bases. CDR3 sequence reads: CASLLGGGNEQFF. The CDR3 bases are TGTGCCAGCCTCCTCGGAGGAGGCAATGAGCAGTTCTTC.

This clonotype was counted between two and nine times. The J gene is TRBJ2-3, the V gene TRBV4-2, with 11 nucleotides matching TRBD2. CDR3 size: 16 residues. CDR1 and CDR2 (germline): LGHNA, YNFKEQ. Trimming cost V 0 bases and J 6 bases; bases outside gene matches: 5. DNA of the CDR3: TGTGCCAGCAGCCAAGAGGTAGCGGGAGGGCTGGATACGCAGTATTTT. It is translated as CASSQEVAGGLDTQYF.

This clonotype has at least ten counts. The chain is built from TRBV12-3 or TRBV12-4 and TRBJ2-1; 7 bases agree with TRBD2. V lost 7 bases and J lost 0; bases outside the gene matches: 9. This CDR3 comprises 16 residues. CDR3 nucleotides: TGTGCCAGCACCTGGGAGGGGAGGGCCTCCTACAATGAGCAGTTCTTC. Translated: CASTWEGRASYNEQFF.

This clonotype was observed at least ten times. The chain uses TRBV6-5 and TRBJ2-3; TRBD2 aligns across 9 bases. This CDR3 is built from 15 residues. V lost 5 bases, J lost 2 bases, and 5 bases stayed unmatched. Germline lookup yields CDR1 MNHEY and CDR2 SVGAGI. CDR3 sequence: CASSKRTSATDTQYF. DNA for the CDR3: TGTGCCAGCAGTAAAAGGACTAGCGCCACAGATACGCAGTATTTT.

For this clonotype: A much larger clone is a single base away; this may be a read error. The V and J genes are TRBV7-6 and TRBJ2-3, with 7 nucleotides matching TRBD2. V lost 4 bases to trimming and J lost 1 base; unmatched junction nucleotides: 11. Germline V CDR1 and CDR2: SGHVS, FNYEAQ. The CDR3 contains 17 residues. CDR3 protein: CASSSLAEGPGTDTQYF. CDR3 DNA sequence: TGTGCCAGCAGCTCGCTAGCGGAAGGGCCGGGCACAGATACGCAGTATTTT.

The sample holds many counts of this clonotype. The V call is TRBV20-1, the J call TRBJ2-2; no clear D gene. Germline CDR1 is DFQATT and CDR2 is SNEGSKA (reference sequence). This CDR3 is 13 amino acids long. The V and J ends lost 1 base and 5 bases respectively, with 8 bases between them. The chain's CDR3 is CSARAAVTGELFF. The CDR3 nucleotides are TGCAGTGCTAGAGCGGCGGTGACCGGGGAGCTGTTTTTT.

This clonotype has a count of ten or more. The chain is built from TRBV4-3 and TRBJ2-1; TRBD2 matches at 7 bases. Germline assignment: CDR1 LGHNA and CDR2 YSLEER. This CDR3 has 15 residues. Trimming took 0 bases from V and 6 from J; bases not matched to a gene: 5. The CDR3 sequence: CASSQDRRGFNEQFF. The CDR3 DNA is TGCGCCAGCAGCCAAGATCGGCGGGGGTTCAATGAGCAGTTCTTC.

This clonotype was seen ten or more times. The chain links TRBV7-2 to TRBJ2-3; D remains unclear. The CDR3 loop spans 15 amino acids. Trimming removed 2 bases from V and 5 bases from J, with 14 bases in between. Per germline, CDR1 SGHTA and CDR2 FQGNSA. Here the CDR3 DNA reads TGTGCCAGCAGCTTATTGCCCCAAGTGGGAGATACGCAGTATTTT. Its protein is CASSLLPQVGDTQYF.

This clonotype came up a few times. The chain combines TRBV14 with TRBJ2-6; D perhaps matches TRBD1 (6 bases). CDR3 length: 17 amino acids. The V end was cut by 3 bases, the J end by 3 bases, with 15 bases between. Looked up from germline, CDR1 is SGHDN and CDR2 is FVKESK. CDR3 amino acids: CASSHLLPGVGANVLTF. The CDR3 nucleotides are TGTGCCAGCAGCCATCTACTCCCAGGGGTTGGGGCCAACGTCCTGACTTTC.

This clonotype has a count of ten or more. This sequence joins TRBV14 and TRBJ2-1; 9 bases are shared with TRBD2. This CDR3 has 16 residues. The germline gives CDR1 SGHDN, CDR2 FVKESK. Trimming at V came to 2 bases and at J to 3 bases, leaving 5 bases not matched to a gene. CDR3 region: CASSQRLAVNYNEQFF. In nucleotides, the CDR3 is TGTGCCAGCAGCCAACGACTAGCGGTAAACTACAATGAGCAGTTCTTC.

This clonotype was counted only a few times. The V gene is TRBV5-1, the J gene TRBJ2-7; D may be TRBD1 or TRBD2 (5 bases each). Trimming removed 4 bases at V and 9 bases at J, with 26 bases between. The CDR3 has 16 residues. CDR1 and CDR2 from the germline V gene are SGHRS and YFSETQ. CDR3 residues: CASSPAGTAQGEGQYF. The CDR3 DNA reads as TGCGCCAGCAGCCCGGCCGGGACCGCCCAGGGAGAGGGGCAGTACTTC.

There are many counts of this clonotype. The chain combines TRBV20-1 with TRBJ1-1, with D perhaps matching TRBD1 (5 bases). V lost 5 bases, J lost 1 base, and 8 bases lay in between. Germline assignment: CDR1 DFQATT and CDR2 SNEGSKA (reference sequence). This CDR3 contains 12 residues. CDR3 in amino acids: CSAQTGNTEAFF. CDR3 nucleotides: TGCAGTGCTCAAACAGGGAACACTGAAGCTTTCTTT.

This clonotype was observed a few times. The V and J genes are TRBV29-1 and TRBJ2-1; D uncertain. V was shortened by 5 bases and J by 1 base, with 6 bases between the two germline ends. Germline V lookup: CDR1 SQVTM, CDR2 ANQGSEA. This CDR3 has 12 amino acids. The CDR3 nucleotides read TGCAGCGTTTGGCGGTCCTACAATGAGCAGTTCTTC. Protein sequence: CSVWRSYNEQFF.

This clonotype has just a few counts. The rearrangement uses TRBV29-1 and TRBJ1-4, with D perhaps TRBD1 (5 bases). The CDR3 sequence is 14 residues long. The germline CDR1 and CDR2 sequences are SQVTM and ANQGSEA. V was trimmed by 4 bases and J by 4 bases, leaving 13 bases between them. The CDR3 is CSVGGLKSNEKLFF. The CDR3 DNA is TGCAGCGTTGGGGGGTTGAAAAGTAATGAAAAACTGTTTTTT.